One and the same sample provided the 26 T cell receptor beta chains below, sequenced in a study of blood T cell repertoires in COVID-19. Clones were sequenced by immunoSEQ multiplex PCR, and TCRdb holds only the in-frame ones, with some missing. The sample yields about 670,000 clones, about nine tenths seen once. Input material: peripheral blood. These receptors were taken from a woman under 30 with acute or convalescent COVID-19.

The rearrangement links TRBV9 to TRBJ2-3; TRBD2 agrees at 7 bases. This CDR3 is 14 amino acids long. Germline assignment: CDR1 SGDLS and CDR2 YYNGEE. With V trimmed by 4 bases and J by 4 bases, 6 bases remained unmatched. The CDR3 region is CASSQNGGSDTQYF. The CDR3 DNA is TGTGCCAGCAGCCAAAACGGGGGGTCAGATACGCAGTATTTT.

The chain recombines TRBV21-1 with TRBJ1-5; TRBD1 is the table's D call, not checked against the DNA. TRBV21-1 counts as a pseudogene. The CDR3 has 16 residues. CDR3 nucleotides: TGTGCCAGCAGCAAAGATCGGACAGAGACGAATCAGCCCCAGCATTTT. This encodes CASSKDRTETNQPQHF.

The V gene is TRBV29-1, the J gene TRBJ1-1; D is possibly TRBD1 (5 bases). V was clipped by 7 bases and J by 0 bases, with 9 bases between them. The CDR3 has 12 residues. Germline assignment: CDR1 SQVTM and CDR2 ANQGSEA. CDR3: CSERGVNTEAFF. For the CDR3, the DNA is TGCAGCGAAAGGGGCGTGAACACTGAAGCTTTCTTT.

The chain uses TRBV19 and TRBJ1-2; 9 bases fit TRBD1. Trimming removed 7 bases from V and 7 bases from J; junction bases left unmatched: 10. This CDR3 comprises 14 residues. Germline V CDR1 and CDR2: LNHDA, SQIVND (reference sequence). In DNA, the CDR3 is TGTGCCAGTACCCCCCGGACAGGGGAGTTTGGCTACACCTTC. Residues: CASTPRTGEFGYTF.

This chain connects TRBV6-6 to TRBJ2-7, with a weak D call TRBD2 (6 bases). Germline lookup yields CDR1 MNHNY and CDR2 SVGAGI (reference sequence). V was pared by 8 bases and J by 12 bases, with 26 bases between. This CDR3 has 14 residues. Here the CDR3 DNA reads TGTGCCAGCGGAATGTCCGGGACTCCACAACGGGTGTACTTC. It yields the protein CASGMSGTPQRVYF.

This chain uses TRBV27 with TRBJ1-1; D unclear. CDR1 and CDR2 (germline): MNHEY, SMNVEV (reference sequence). This CDR3 spans 17 amino acids. V was pared by 2 bases and J by 5 bases, with 21 bases between. The DNA for the CDR3 is TGTGCCAGCAGTTTAAGAAGCACAAACATCGCGGGTACTGAAGCTTTCTTT. Translated, it gives CASSLRSTNIAGTEAFF.

The chain uses TRBV11-2 and TRBJ2-7; TRBD1 matches at 8 bases. This CDR3 is built from 15 residues. J gave up 5 bases and V 6 bases, and 12 bases lay outside the gene matches. Germline CDR1 and CDR2: SGHAT and FQNNGV. CDR3 nucleotides: TGTGCCAGCAGTCTCGGACAGGGAGGATGGAACGAGCAGTACTTC. Residues: CASSLGQGGWNEQYF.

The chain couples TRBV27 to TRBJ1-5; the D gene is possibly TRBD1 (6 bases). V was trimmed by 0 bases and J by 8 bases, leaving 11 bases between them. Germline-derived CDR1 and CDR2 are MNHEY and SMNVEV (reference sequence). The CDR3 contains 14 residues. The CDR3 coding sequence is TGTGCCAGCAGTTTATCCAGGGGAAGCGAGCCCCAGCATTTT. Protein sequence: CASSLSRGSEPQHF.

Comments on this clone: Other DNA sequences in this sample translate to the same CDR3. V and J are TRBV27 and TRBJ1-2, with 8 bases lining up with TRBD1. This CDR3 region has 13 residues. Germline-derived CDR1 and CDR2 are MNHEY and SMNVEV (reference sequence). Unmatched junction bases numbered 3, after V lost 5 bases and J lost 4 bases. In DNA form, the CDR3 reads TGTGCCAGCAGTCTAGGACAGGGCTATGGCTACACCTTC. This sequence encodes CASSLGQGYGYTF.

This chain uses TRBV4-3 with TRBJ1-1; D call uncertain. The CDR3 is made up of 16 amino acids. Trimming took 1 base from V and 4 from J, leaving 16 bases between them. Germline lookup yields CDR1 LGHNA and CDR2 YSLEER. In DNA, the CDR3 is TGCGCCAGCAGCCAAGCCCCCTTGGGGAGTGGCACTGAAGCTTTCTTT. Its translation is CASSQAPLGSGTEAFF.

For the CDR3, the DNA is TGTGCCAGTAGTATCAATACGGATTCACCCCTCCACTTT. Amino acids: CASSINTDSPLHF. V is TRBV19 and J is TRBJ1-6; D is uncertain. Germline-derived CDR1 and CDR2 are LNHDA and SQIVND (reference sequence). V shed 3 bases and J shed 8 bases, with 8 bases lying between them. The CDR3 loop spans 13 amino acids.

The V gene is TRBV2, the J gene TRBJ1-6; the D gene is possibly TRBD1 (6 bases). The CDR3 length is 13 residues. The germline V and J ends were trimmed by 6 bases and 6 bases, with 9 bases remaining between them. Germline V gene lookup returns CDR1 SNHLY and CDR2 FYNNEI. The CDR3 reads CASRSRGNSPLHF. Written as DNA, the CDR3 is TGTGCCAGCAGGAGCAGGGGTAATTCACCCCTCCACTTT.

As for this clone: The same CDR3 arises from other DNA sequences in this sample as well. This chain joins TRBV6-5 and TRBJ1-2; D unclear. CDR1 is MNHEY and CDR2 is SVGAGI in the germline V gene. V lost 3 bases and J 4 bases, leaving 12 bases between the germline ends. The CDR3 length is 14 residues. Here the CDR3 DNA reads TGTGCCAGCAGTTATGGAGGGATTGGCTATGGCTACACCTTC. This encodes CASSYGGIGYGYTF.

The J gene is TRBJ2-1, the V gene TRBV4-1; 8 bases align to TRBD1. Germline CDR1 MGHRA, CDR2 YSYEKL. The junction had 9 bases not matched to a gene; V was cut back by 3 bases and J by 5 bases. This CDR3 has 16 residues. The CDR3 reads CASSQVGQGKDNEQFF. The CDR3 coding sequence is TGCGCCAGCAGCCAGGTAGGACAGGGAAAAGACAATGAGCAGTTCTTC.

This chain links TRBV7-6 with TRBJ1-1, with D unresolved. Per the germline V gene, CDR1 is SGHVS and CDR2 is FNYEAQ. There are 13 residues in the CDR3. The V end was cut by 6 bases, the J end by 5 bases, with 13 bases between. The CDR3: CASSSGTWTEAFF. The CDR3 bases are TGTGCCAGCAGTTCCGGTACGTGGACTGAAGCTTTCTTT.

The rearrangement links TRBV6-5 to TRBJ1-5, with unresolved D. Germline CDR1 MNHEY, CDR2 SVGAGI. The ends were cut back, 4 bases at V and 7 bases at J, with 20 bases in the middle. This CDR3 has 16 residues. CDR3: CASSSKNDWVRQPQHF. CDR3 coding DNA: TGTGCCAGCAGTTCCAAGAATGATTGGGTGAGGCAGCCCCAGCATTTT.

V usage is TRBV9 and J usage is TRBJ1-2, with D hard to call. V gave up 0 bases and J gave up 8 bases, with 17 bases separating them. There are 15 residues in the CDR3. Germline assignment: CDR1 SGDLS and CDR2 YYNGEE. CDR3 DNA sequence: TGTGCCAGCAGCGTAGCTACTAAGTCCGCTATAGGCTACACCTTC. It specifies CASSVATKSAIGYTF. The full variable domain, completed using reference TRBV9 and TRBJ1-2, is DSGVTQTPKHLITATGQRVTLRCSPRSGDLSVYWYQQSLDQGLQFLIQYYNGEERAKGNILERFSAQQFPDLHSELNLSSLELGDSALYFCASSVATKSAIGYTFGSGTRLTVV.

The rearrangement joins TRBV10-3 to TRBJ1-3; weak D call: TRBD1 (6 bases). V was cut by 1 base and J by 3 bases, with 13 bases left in between. Per the germline V gene, CDR1 is ENHRY and CDR2 is SYGVKD. This CDR3 comprises 16 residues. The CDR3 DNA reads as TGTGCCATCAGTGAGTGGGCAGGGGATTATGGAAACACCATATATTTT. Translated, it gives CAISEWAGDYGNTIYF.

The J gene is TRBJ1-1, the V gene TRBV3-1 (or the pseudogene TRBV3-2); no definite D call. CDR3 size: 15 residues. Trimming shortened V by 7 bases and J by 3 bases, and 18 bases separated the two germline ends. Per the germline V gene, CDR1 is LGHDT and CDR2 is YNNKEL (reference sequence). Written as DNA, the CDR3 is TGTGCCAGCACCGCTTTACTAAAGGAGCACACTGAAGCTTTCTTT. Amino acid sequence: CASTALLKEHTEAFF.

This clone was seen only once. The rearrangement links TRBV3-1 (or the pseudogene TRBV3-2) to TRBJ1-6; D uncertain. Per germline, CDR1 LGHDT and CDR2 YNNKEL (reference sequence). The V end was cut by 1 base, the J end by 4 bases, with 29 bases between. There are 22 residues in the CDR3. The CDR3 sequence: CASSQGVQIRISVLMYNSPLHF. DNA for the CDR3: TGTGCCAGCAGCCAAGGAGTCCAGATAAGAATTAGCGTCCTTATGTATAATTCACCCCTCCACTTT.

The chain has TRBV5-6 and TRBJ2-1, with D possibly matching TRBD2 (6 bases). This CDR3 is built from 18 residues. The V end was cut by 0 bases, the J end by 6 bases, with 22 bases between. Germline CDR1 SGHDT, CDR2 YYEEEE. DNA of the CDR3: TGTGCCAGCAGCTTGGTTCGGGGAAGTAGGGCGGGGATCAATGAGCAGTTCTTC. This sequence encodes CASSLVRGSRAGINEQFF.

This clone appeared once. The rearrangement joins TRBV7-9 to TRBJ1-1, with a possible D match to TRBD1 (5 bases). The V and J ends lost 5 bases and 5 bases respectively, with 18 bases between them. The CDR3 totals 15 residues. Germline assignment: CDR1 SEHNR and CDR2 FQNEAQ (reference sequence). Here the CDR3 reads CASSLARGRGTEAFF. The CDR3 nucleotides read TGTGCCAGCAGCCTCGCCCGCGGGAGGGGAACTGAAGCTTTCTTT. Based on the CDR3 plus reference TRBV7-9 and TRBJ1-1, the full variable domain is DTGVSQNPRHKITKRGQNVTFRCDPISEHNRLYWYRQTLGQGPEFLTYFQNEAQLEKSRLLSDRFSAERPKGSFSTLEIQRTEQGDSAMYLCASSLARGRGTEAFFGQGTRLTVV.

The rearrangement uses TRBV5-1 and TRBJ1-4; 7 bases map to TRBD1. This CDR3 comprises 13 residues. CDR1 and CDR2 (germline): SGHRS, YFSETQ. V trimming: 9 bases; J trimming: 5 bases; junction bases outside the gene matches: 7. The CDR3 loop reads CATRQGPNEKLFF. CDR3 bases: TGCGCCACTCGACAGGGCCCAAATGAAAAACTGTTTTTT. The full variable domain, rest sourced from reference TRBV5-1 and TRBJ1-4, is KAGVTQTPRYLIKTRGQQVTLSCSPISGHRSVSWYQQTPGQGLQFLFEYFSETQRNKGNFPGRFSGRQFSNSRSEMNVSTLELGDSALYLCATRQGPNEKLFFGSGTQLSVL.

The chain carries TRBV11-2 and TRBJ2-2, with D tentatively TRBD2 (6 bases). Germline lookup yields CDR1 SGHAT and CDR2 FQNNGV. Trimming pared 4 bases from V and 0 bases from J, leaving 12 bases between. The CDR3 length is 16 residues. The CDR3 protein is CASSSRTGANTGELFF. The CDR3 DNA reads TGTGCCAGCAGCTCCCGGACGGGGGCGAACACCGGGGAGCTGTTTTTT.

The CDR3 is CAWRVDRGLYGYTF. The CDR3 DNA follows: TGTGCCTGGAGGGTGGACAGAGGACTCTATGGCTACACCTTC. V gene TRBV30 combines with J gene TRBJ1-2; perhaps TRBD1 as D (6 bases). Germline V gives CDR1 GTSNPN, CDR2 SVGIG (reference sequence). The ends were cut back, 3 bases at V and 4 bases at J, with 15 bases in the middle. The CDR3 loop spans 14 amino acids.

The genes are TRBV5-1 and TRBJ1-5; TRBD1 matches 10 bases. The CDR3 is 17 residues long. CDR1 is SGHRS, CDR2 YFSETQ, per germline. V lost 4 bases, J lost 0 bases, and 7 bases stayed unmatched. Here the CDR3 DNA reads TGCGCCAGCAGCGTCGGACAGGGGGGAAGTAGCAATCAGCCCCAGCATTTT. Translation: CASSVGQGGSSNQPQHF.